This TCR beta chain was identified in a study of shared clonotypes between healthy human individuals. Caucasian adults living in Nashville, Tennessee, provided all samples. This CDR3 spans 15 amino acids. Trimming pared 3 bases from V and 0 bases from J, leaving 9 bases between. Germline V gene data show CDR1 as KGHSH and CDR2 as LQKENI. Every immunoSEQ plate was one replicate of a subset's evenly spread DNA. Libraries were prepared by immunoSEQ multiplex PCR; TCRdb keeps only in-frame clonotypes and omits some of them. The table has approximately 2,000,000 clones, just under 95% seen once; the top ten hold approximately 0.4%. The study's findings and limits: Between a few donors, naive CD4 clonotypes were shared at a level of about 5%. Among the subsets, naive ones generally showed larger estimated richness than memory ones.

Turning to this clone: The antigen is undetermined. This specimen includes other DNA sequences encoding the same CDR3.

The receptor comes from a man between 18 and 35 years old in good health. Some clones in this sample may be carry-over from other donors' samples. This chain connects TRBV18 to TRBJ1-3; D is undetermined. Sequencing used naive CD4+ T cells from PBMCs. Described subset: CD45RA+ positively selected. The chain's CDR3 is CASSPSGSSGNTIYF. CDR3 sequence (DNA): TGTGCCAGCTCACCCTCGGGTAGCTCTGGAAACACCATATATTTT.